The 17 T cell receptor beta chains reported below all come from one sample, sequenced in a study of technical replicates of blood from several donors. The table came from immunoSEQ multiplex PCR; TCRdb's copy has only in-frame clones and leaves some out. The sample consists of about 84,000 clones, about 97% of them appearing once. The sequenced material came from T cells isolated from PBMCs. The receptors were sampled from a human donor in good health.

V gene TRBV4-1 combines with J gene TRBJ1-1, with 7 bases aligning to TRBD1. V was clipped by 0 bases and J by 4 bases; unmatched bases: 5. Germline-derived CDR1 and CDR2 are MGHRA and YSYEKL. This CDR3 is built from 15 residues. The CDR3 sequence is CASSQDRQGGTEAFF. CDR3 coding DNA: TGCGCCAGCAGCCAAGACAGACAGGGAGGCACTGAAGCTTTCTTT.

The chain couples TRBV5-4 to TRBJ2-1; 7 nucleotides match TRBD1. The ends lost 2 bases at V and 7 bases at J; junction bases unmatched: 6. The CDR3 totals 14 residues. Germline V lookup: CDR1 SGHNT, CDR2 YYREEE (reference sequence). The CDR3 nucleotides are TGTGCCAGCAGCTTCTTGGACAGGAGTAATGAGCAGTTCTTC. Protein sequence: CASSFLDRSNEQFF.

The chain employs TRBV5-1 and TRBJ1-4; D may be TRBD1 (5 bases). The germline V gene encodes CDR1 SGHRS and CDR2 YFSETQ. The CDR3 runs to 17 residues. V was trimmed by 1 base and J by 4 bases, leaving 17 bases between them. CDR3: CASSLSLGAESNEKLFF. CDR3 nucleotides: TGCGCCAGCAGCTTGAGCTTAGGGGCTGAGAGTAATGAAAAACTGTTTTTT.

The chain combines TRBV30 with TRBJ1-1; possibly TRBD1 for D (6 bases). Trimming took off 5 bases at V and 4 bases at J, with 20 bases between the two ends. The germline gives CDR1 GTSNPN, CDR2 SVGIG (reference sequence). This CDR3 region has 15 residues. This CDR3 is CAWRLFQTGGTEAFF. In DNA, the CDR3 is TGTGCCTGGCGACTCTTTCAGACAGGCGGCACTGAAGCTTTCTTT.

The V gene is TRBV2, the J gene TRBJ2-2; 11 positions match TRBD1. V lost 2 bases to trimming and J lost 6 bases; unmatched junction nucleotides: 5. Germline V gives CDR1 SNHLY, CDR2 FYNNEI. The CDR3 has 16 amino acids. The CDR3 loop is CASSERGTGGPGELFF. The DNA for the CDR3 is TGTGCCAGCAGTGAAAGGGGGACAGGGGGTCCCGGGGAGCTGTTTTTT.

The chain links TRBV7-9 to TRBJ2-2; TRBD1 agrees at 7 bases. This CDR3 is built from 14 residues. V shed 5 bases and J 10 bases; nucleotides not matched to a gene: 10. The germline V gene has CDR1 SEHNR and CDR2 FQNEAQ (reference sequence). The CDR3, as DNA: TGTGCCAGCAGCCCATCATCCGGGACAGCGGAGCTGTTTTTT. Amino acids: CASSPSSGTAELFF.

V is TRBV6-1 and J is TRBJ1-2; weak D call: TRBD1 (5 bases). CDR3 length: 12 residues. Trimming shortened V by 5 bases and J by 7 bases, and 11 bases separated the two germline ends. Germline V gene data show CDR1 as MNHNS and CDR2 as SASEGT. CDR3 DNA: TGTGCCAGCAGTCCAGGGTTGGGTGGCTACACCTTC. As protein: CASSPGLGGYTF.

The rearrangement uses TRBV14 and TRBJ2-7; 9 nucleotides align to TRBD1. CDR3 size: 12 residues. V was pared by 4 bases and J by 11 bases, with 6 bases of the junction left unmatched. The germline gives CDR1 SGHDN, CDR2 FVKESK. The CDR3 region is CASSPGTGSEYF. The CDR3 region has the DNA TGTGCCAGCAGCCCCGGGACAGGGAGTGAGTACTTC.

The chain has TRBV6-1 and TRBJ2-5; a weak D match, TRBD1 (6 bases). Germline CDR1 reads MNHNS; CDR2 reads SASEGT. This CDR3 is 15 amino acids long. Between the trimmed V and J ends, which lost 8 bases and 5 bases, there was a span of 21 bases. Here the CDR3 reads CASDLNGQLGETQYF. Here the CDR3 DNA reads TGTGCCAGCGACTTAAATGGACAGTTGGGCGAGACCCAGTACTTC.

This chain links TRBV10-3 with TRBJ2-7; 11 nucleotides align to TRBD2. The CDR3 extends over 14 amino acids. Losses at the gene ends were 6 bases for V and 5 bases for J; bases not matched to a gene: 6. Germline CDR1 is ENHRY and CDR2 is SYGVKD. CDR3 sequence: CAIRTSGSRNEQYF. DNA of the CDR3: TGTGCCATCAGAACTAGCGGGAGTAGAAACGAGCAGTACTTC.

This clone has just one count. J is TRBJ2-7 and V is TRBV7-8; D is unclear. Germline V gives CDR1 SGHVS, CDR2 FQNEAQ. V dropped 5 bases and J dropped 3 bases, with 11 bases sitting between them. The CDR3 has 13 residues. CDR3 sequence reads: CASSPPGGYEQYF. The DNA for the CDR3 is TGTGCCAGCAGCCCACCTGGCGGCTACGAGCAGTACTTC.

The chain couples TRBV2 to TRBJ2-1; D is unclear. Germline lookup yields CDR1 SNHLY and CDR2 FYNNEI. The CDR3 runs to 14 residues. V was pared by 7 bases and J by 0 bases, with 10 bases between. The CDR3 sequence is CASNQRSSYNEQFF. For the CDR3, the DNA is TGTGCCAGCAATCAGAGGAGCTCCTACAATGAGCAGTTCTTC.

This sequence joins TRBV18 and TRBJ2-1; 8 bases match TRBD2. V trimming: 1 base; J trimming: 2 bases; junction bases outside the gene matches: 10. This CDR3 spans 18 amino acids. Per the germline V gene, CDR1 is KGHSH and CDR2 is LQKENI. The CDR3 sequence is CASSPRFQAGDAYNEQFF. CDR3 sequence (DNA): TGTGCCAGCTCACCACGGTTTCAAGCGGGAGACGCCTACAATGAGCAGTTCTTC.

The gene calls are TRBV9 and TRBJ2-5; 7 positions match TRBD2. The CDR3 runs 15 residues. V trimming: 0 bases; J trimming: 4 bases; junction bases outside the gene matches: 6. Germline V gene lookup returns CDR1 SGDLS and CDR2 YYNGEE. CDR3 bases: TGTGCCAGCAGCGTAGGCTCGAGCGGGACAGAGACCCAGTACTTC. Translation gives CASSVGSSGTETQYF.

The chain links TRBV28 to TRBJ1-4; D is perhaps TRBD1 (6 bases). This CDR3 is built from 15 residues. The V gene's germline CDR1 is MDHEN and CDR2 SYDVKM. Trimming pared 2 bases from V and 2 bases from J, leaving 9 bases between. CDR3 residues: CASSLTGFTNEKLFF. CDR3 nucleotides: TGTGCCAGCAGTTTAACAGGGTTCACTAATGAAAAACTGTTTTTT.

V is TRBV9 and J is TRBJ1-5, with 8 bases that match TRBD1. The J segment lost 0 bases and the V segment lost 3 bases, leaving 2 bases of the junction unmatched. The CDR3 is made up of 15 amino acids. The germline gives CDR1 SGDLS, CDR2 YYNGEE. CDR3 DNA sequence: TGTGCCAGCAGCGATGGACAGGGTAGCAATCAGCCCCAGCATTTT. Its translation is CASSDGQGSNQPQHF.

V gene TRBV29-1 combines with J gene TRBJ2-7, with 7 positions matching TRBD2. There are 12 residues in the CDR3. V gave up 5 bases and J gave up 6 bases; unmatched junction bases: 7. The germline gives CDR1 SQVTM, CDR2 ANQGSEA. The CDR3 DNA sequence: TGCAGCGTTTGTCCGGGAGGTGCCGAGCAGTACTTC. Protein product: CSVCPGGAEQYF.